The 5 T cell receptor beta chains below all came from one sample that was sequenced in a study of early T cells in non-severe SARS-CoV-2 infection. From the 5' RACE reads, TCRdb called clonotypes with MiXCR, one entry per CDR3 protein. Of 25,000 to 30,000 distinct CDR3 sequences listed, approximately 6% were seen once; the top ten hold roughly a third. The source was whole blood, collected at baseline. All receptors come from an adult who was a healthcare worker with PCR-confirmed SARS-CoV-2 infection or an uninfected control (not recorded which).

This clonotype was seen ten or more times. The rearrangement links TRBV27 to TRBJ2-5, with TRBD2 identical over 11 bases. Germline values: CDR1 MNHEY, CDR2 SMNVEV (reference sequence). V was clipped by 4 bases and J by 2 bases; unmatched bases: 9. The CDR3 length is 17 residues. CDR3 bases: TGTGCCAGCAGTTATGTTGCAACTAGCGGGAGACAAGAGACCCAGTACTTC. This gives the protein CASSYVATSGRQETQYF.

This clonotype appeared many times. The chain links TRBV28 to TRBJ2-2, with 8 bases matching TRBD1. V lost 5 bases, J lost 1 base, and 6 bases stayed unmatched. The CDR3 length is 16 residues. Germline V gene lookup returns CDR1 MDHEN and CDR2 SYDVKM. CDR3 sequence reads: CASSQRTGRNTGELFF. In DNA form, the CDR3 reads TGTGCCAGCAGTCAAAGGACAGGGAGGAACACCGGGGAGCTGTTTTTT. The entire variable domain, with the rest obtained from reference TRBV28 and TRBJ2-2, is as follows: DVKVTQSSRYLVKRTGEKVFLECVQDMDHENMFWYRQDPGLGLRLIYFSYDVKMKEKGDIPEGYSVSREKKERFSLILESASTNQTSMYLCASSQRTGRNTGELFFGEGSRLTVL.

This clonotype is deemed medium-sized. The rearrangement uses TRBV9 and TRBJ2-1; D is unclear. This CDR3 is 14 amino acids long. Germline V gene sequence: CDR1 SGDLS, CDR2 YYNGEE. Trimming removed 4 bases at V and 6 bases at J, with 14 bases between. The CDR3 DNA reads TGTGCCAGCAGCTCCAGTGACCTAGGCAATGAGCAGTTCTTC. Translated: CASSSSDLGNEQFF.

This clonotype was detected ten times or more. The chain carries TRBV7-2 and TRBJ2-6; the D is unclear. The CDR3 consists of 13 residues. Germline assignment: CDR1 SGHTA and CDR2 FQGNSA. V was pared by 7 bases and J by 1 base, with 5 bases between. The CDR3 spells CASKFSGANVLTF. CDR3 nucleotide sequence: TGTGCCAGCAAATTTTCTGGGGCCAACGTCCTGACTTTC.

This clonotype was recorded many times. The chain links TRBV6-1 to TRBJ2-1; the match to TRBD2 covers 11 bases. Per germline, CDR1 MNHNS and CDR2 SASEGT. This CDR3 spans 17 amino acids. V lost 2 bases to trimming and J lost 8 bases; unmatched junction nucleotides: 11. The CDR3 DNA reads TGTGCCAGCAGTGAACCCCCACTAGCGGGAGTATCGGATGAGCAGTTCTTC. This codes for CASSEPPLAGVSDEQFF.